The clone carrying this T cell receptor (beta chain) has just one count. This sample is drawn from a study of blood T cell repertoires in COVID-19. Whole-study context: PBMCs, B-cell-depleted T cells, or T cells were the source of the cDNA or gDNA that made up the material.

In the original workflow: Scientists estimated how many nucleated cells there were by amplifying reference gene primers. Data came from immunoSEQ multiplex PCR; TCRdb stores just in-frame clones and leaves some out. The V and J calls and the clone size are those of that table, but D and trimming were determined from the DNA. The data contain around 400,000 clones, more than 70% of them singletons. There are 14 residues in the CDR3. The trim removed 5 bases at V and 3 bases at J, leaving 4 bases unmatched. Germline V gives CDR1 SGHVS, CDR2 FQNEAQ. Enrolled through a virtual design, the participants were between 18 and 89 years of age and came from under 30 US areas. Within 2 weeks before study entry, exposed participants met a COVID-19 case.

This TCR derives from a woman aged 18-30 years who had been exposed to COVID-19. The chain joins TRBV7-8 to TRBJ2-3, with 8 bases matching TRBD1. Material: PBMCs or T cells enriched from blood (not recorded which). CDR3 sequence reads: CASSLTGGTDTQYF. CDR3 nucleotides: TGTGCCAGCAGCCTTACAGGGGGGACAGATACGCAGTATTTT.